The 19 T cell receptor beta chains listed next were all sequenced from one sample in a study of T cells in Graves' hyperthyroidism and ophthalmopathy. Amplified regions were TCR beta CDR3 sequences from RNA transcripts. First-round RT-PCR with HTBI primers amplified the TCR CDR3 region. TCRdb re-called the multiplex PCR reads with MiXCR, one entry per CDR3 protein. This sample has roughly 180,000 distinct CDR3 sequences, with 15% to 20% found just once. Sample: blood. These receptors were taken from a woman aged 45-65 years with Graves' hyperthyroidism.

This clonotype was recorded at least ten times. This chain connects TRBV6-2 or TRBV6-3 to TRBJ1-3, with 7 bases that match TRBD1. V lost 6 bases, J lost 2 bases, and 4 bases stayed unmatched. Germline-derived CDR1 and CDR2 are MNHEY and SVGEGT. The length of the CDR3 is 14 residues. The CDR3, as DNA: TGTGCCAGCAGATCTACAGGGGCTGGAAACACCATATATTTT. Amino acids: CASRSTGAGNTIYF.

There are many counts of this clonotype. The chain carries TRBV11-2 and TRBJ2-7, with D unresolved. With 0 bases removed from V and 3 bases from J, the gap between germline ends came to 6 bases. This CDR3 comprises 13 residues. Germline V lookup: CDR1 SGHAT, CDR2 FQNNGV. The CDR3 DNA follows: TGTGCCAGCAGCTTAGAGGTAAACTACGAGCAGTACTTC. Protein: CASSLEVNYEQYF.

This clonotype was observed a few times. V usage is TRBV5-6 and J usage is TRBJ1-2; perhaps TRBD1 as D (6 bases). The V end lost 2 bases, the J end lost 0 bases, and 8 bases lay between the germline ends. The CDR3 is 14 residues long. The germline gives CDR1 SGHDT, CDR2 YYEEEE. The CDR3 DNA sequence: TGTGCCAGCAGCTTATACAGGGCTAACTATGGCTACACCTTC. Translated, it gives CASSLYRANYGYTF.

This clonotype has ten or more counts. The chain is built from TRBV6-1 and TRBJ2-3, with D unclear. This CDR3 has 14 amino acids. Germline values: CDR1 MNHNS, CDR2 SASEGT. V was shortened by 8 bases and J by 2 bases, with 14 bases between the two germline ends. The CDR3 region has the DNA TGTGCCAGCCTCTCTAGAGGATTCACAGATACGCAGTATTTT. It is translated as CASLSRGFTDTQYF.

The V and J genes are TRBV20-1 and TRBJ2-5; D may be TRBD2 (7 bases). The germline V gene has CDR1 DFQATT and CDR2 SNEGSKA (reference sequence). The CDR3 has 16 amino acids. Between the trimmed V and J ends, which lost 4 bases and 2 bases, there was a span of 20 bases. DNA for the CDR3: TGCAGTGCTAAAAGGGGGGCTAGCGGATCTCAAGAGACCCAGTACTTC. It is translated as CSAKRGASGSQETQYF.

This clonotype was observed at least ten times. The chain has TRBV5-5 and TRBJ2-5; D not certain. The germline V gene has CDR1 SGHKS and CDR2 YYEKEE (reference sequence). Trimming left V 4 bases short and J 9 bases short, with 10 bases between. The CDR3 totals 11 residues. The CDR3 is CASSEIGPQYF. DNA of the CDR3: TGTGCCAGCAGCGAAATAGGGCCCCAGTACTTC. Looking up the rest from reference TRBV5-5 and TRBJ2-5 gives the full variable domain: DAGVTQSPTHLIKTRGQQVTLRCSPISGHKSVSWYQQVLGQGPQFIFQYYEKEERGRGNFPDRFSARQFPNYSSELNVNALLLGDSALYLCASSEIGPQYFGPGTRLLVL.

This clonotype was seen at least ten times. This CDR3 reads CASSLYSATGELFF. In nucleotides, the CDR3 is TGTGCCAGCAGTTTATACAGTGCCACCGGGGAGCTGTTTTTT. V is TRBV12-3 or TRBV12-4 and J is TRBJ2-2; no firm D call. The V and J ends lost 2 bases and 4 bases respectively, with 8 bases between them. This CDR3 spans 14 amino acids.

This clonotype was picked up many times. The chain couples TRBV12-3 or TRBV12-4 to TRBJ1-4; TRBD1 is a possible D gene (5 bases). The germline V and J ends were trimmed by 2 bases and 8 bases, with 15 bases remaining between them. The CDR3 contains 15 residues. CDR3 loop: CASSLRAGLDEKLFF. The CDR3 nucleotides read TGTGCCAGCAGTTTAAGGGCAGGGCTCGACGAAAAACTGTTTTTT.

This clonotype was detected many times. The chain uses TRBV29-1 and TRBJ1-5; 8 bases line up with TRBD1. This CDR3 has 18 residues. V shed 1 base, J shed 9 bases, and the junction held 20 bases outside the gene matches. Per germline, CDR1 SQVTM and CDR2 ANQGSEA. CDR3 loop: CSVEGFLGQGRWHRPQHF. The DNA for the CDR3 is TGCAGCGTTGAAGGCTTCCTAGGACAGGGCAGGTGGCATCGGCCCCAGCATTTT.

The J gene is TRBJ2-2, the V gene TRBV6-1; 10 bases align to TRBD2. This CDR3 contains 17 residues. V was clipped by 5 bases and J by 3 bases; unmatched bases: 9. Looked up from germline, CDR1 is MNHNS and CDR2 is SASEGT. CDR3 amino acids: CASSRWTSGFDTGELFF. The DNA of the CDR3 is TGTGCCAGCAGTCGTTGGACTAGCGGTTTCGACACCGGGGAGCTGTTTTTT.

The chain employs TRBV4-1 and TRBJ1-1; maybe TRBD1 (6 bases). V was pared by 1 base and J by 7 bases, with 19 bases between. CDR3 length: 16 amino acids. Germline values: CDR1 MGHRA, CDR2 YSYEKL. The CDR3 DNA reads TGCGCCAGCAGCCAAGGTCCGGGGGCAGGGGCTAGTGAAGCTTTCTTT. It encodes CASSQGPGAGASEAFF.

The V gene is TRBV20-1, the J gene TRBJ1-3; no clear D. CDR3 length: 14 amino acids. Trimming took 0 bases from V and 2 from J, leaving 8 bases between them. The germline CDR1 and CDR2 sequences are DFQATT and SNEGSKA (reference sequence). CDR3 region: CSAREATTGNTIYF. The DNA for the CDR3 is TGCAGTGCTAGAGAGGCGACAACTGGAAACACCATATATTTT.

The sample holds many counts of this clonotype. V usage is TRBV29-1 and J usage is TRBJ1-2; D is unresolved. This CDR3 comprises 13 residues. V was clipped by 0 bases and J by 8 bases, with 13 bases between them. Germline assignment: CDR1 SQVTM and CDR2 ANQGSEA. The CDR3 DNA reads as TGCAGCGTTGAAGATCGGTACATATCAGGCTACACCTTC. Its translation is CSVEDRYISGYTF.

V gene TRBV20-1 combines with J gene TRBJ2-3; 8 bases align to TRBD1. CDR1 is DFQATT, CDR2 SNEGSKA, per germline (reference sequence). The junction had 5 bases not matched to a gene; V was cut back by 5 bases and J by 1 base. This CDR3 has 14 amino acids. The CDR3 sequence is CSAVKQGGTDTQYF. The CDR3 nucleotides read TGCAGTGCTGTTAAACAGGGGGGCACAGATACGCAGTATTTT.

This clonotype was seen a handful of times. CDR3 protein: CASRNPRDRGKSDYGYTF. The CDR3 DNA is TGCGCCAGCAGAAACCCCCGGGACAGGGGTAAATCTGACTATGGCTACACCTTC. The J gene is TRBJ1-2, the V gene TRBV10-2; 10 bases agree with TRBD1. In germline, CDR1 is WSHSY, CDR2 SAAADI. V trimming: 6 bases; J trimming: 3 bases; junction bases outside the gene matches: 16. CDR3 length: 18 amino acids.

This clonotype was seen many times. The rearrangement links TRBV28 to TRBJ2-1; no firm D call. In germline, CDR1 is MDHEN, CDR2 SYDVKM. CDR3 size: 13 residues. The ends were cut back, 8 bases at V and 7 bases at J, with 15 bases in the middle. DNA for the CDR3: TGTGCCAGCGAAAAATCAGAGCGAAATGAGCAGTTCTTC. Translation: CASEKSERNEQFF.

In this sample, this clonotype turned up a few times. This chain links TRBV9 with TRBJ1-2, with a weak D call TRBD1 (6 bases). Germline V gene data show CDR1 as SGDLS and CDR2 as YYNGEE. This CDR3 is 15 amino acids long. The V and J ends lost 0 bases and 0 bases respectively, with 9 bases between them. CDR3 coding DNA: TGTGCCAGCAGCGTAGAGGGGGGGGCTAACTATGGCTACACCTTC. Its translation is CASSVEGGANYGYTF.

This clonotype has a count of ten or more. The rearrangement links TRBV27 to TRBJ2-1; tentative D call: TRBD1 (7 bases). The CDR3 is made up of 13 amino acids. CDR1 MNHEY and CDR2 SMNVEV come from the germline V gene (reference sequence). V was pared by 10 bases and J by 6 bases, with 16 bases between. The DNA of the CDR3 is TGTGCCAACTCAGGGGGGTGGGTCAATGAGCAGTTCTTC. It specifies CANSGGWVNEQFF.

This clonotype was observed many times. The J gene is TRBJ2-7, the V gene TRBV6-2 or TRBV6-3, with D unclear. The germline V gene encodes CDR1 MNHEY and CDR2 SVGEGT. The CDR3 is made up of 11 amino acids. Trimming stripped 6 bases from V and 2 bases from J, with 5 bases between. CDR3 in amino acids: CASSITYEQYF. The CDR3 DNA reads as TGTGCCAGCAGCATAACCTACGAGCAGTACTTC.